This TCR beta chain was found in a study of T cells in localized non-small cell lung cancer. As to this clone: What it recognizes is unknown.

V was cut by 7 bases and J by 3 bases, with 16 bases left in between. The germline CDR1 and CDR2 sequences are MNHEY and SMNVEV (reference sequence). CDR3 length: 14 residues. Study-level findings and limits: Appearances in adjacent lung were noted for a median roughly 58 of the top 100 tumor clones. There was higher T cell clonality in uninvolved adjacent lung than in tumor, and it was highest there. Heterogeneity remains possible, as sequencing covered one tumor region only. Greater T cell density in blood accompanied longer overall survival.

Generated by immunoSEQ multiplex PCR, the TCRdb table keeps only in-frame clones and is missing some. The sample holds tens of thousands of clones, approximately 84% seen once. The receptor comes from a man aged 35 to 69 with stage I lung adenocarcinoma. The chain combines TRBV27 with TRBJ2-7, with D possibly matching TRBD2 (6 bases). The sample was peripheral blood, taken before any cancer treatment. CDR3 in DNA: TGTGCCAGCATGAAGTGGGGACTCCTCTACGAGCAGTACTTC. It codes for CASMKWGLLYEQYF.